This is a list of T cell receptor beta chains from one sample in a study of low-dose radiotherapy and immunotherapy resistance in tumors. MiXCR, applied by TCRdb to the reads, yields one record per CDR3 protein. This sample carries 80,000 to 95,000 distinct CDR3 sequences, 9.4% of them seen once, and the ten largest clones take under 1.1%. The input for sequencing was PBMCs, taken before treatment. Receptors originate from a male donor with prostate cancer. CDR3s include the opening cysteine and the closing phenylalanine or tryptophan. Each record gives: D gene, V gene, J gene, CDR3 length, clone size, CDR3 DNA, CDR3 protein. D genes are given only for firm matches. A row's size may be missing; if present it is once, few, many or a size class.

TRBD1,TRBV28,TRBJ1-5,16,many,TGTGCCAGCAGTCCCTCCGGGACAGGGGCTGGTCAGCCCCAGCATTTT,CASSPSGTGAGQPQHF
NA,TRBV30,TRBJ2-1,11,many,TGTGCCTGGACCTCTTACAATGAGCAGTTCTTC,CAWTSYNEQFF
TRBD2,TRBV29-1,TRBJ2-1,15,many,TGCAGCGTTGCCAGCGGGAGACTATCCTACAATGAGCAGTTCTTC,CSVASGRLSYNEQFF
NA,TRBV7-2,TRBJ2-1,16,many,TGTGCCAGCAGATCCGGCGGCTCAGGCTCCTACAATGAGCAGTTCTTC,CASRSGGSGSYNEQFF
TRBD1,TRBV7-8,TRBJ2-7,13,NA,TGTGCCAGCAGCTTGGGACAGTACTACGAGCAGTACTTC,CASSLGQYYEQYF
TRBD2,TRBV5-1,TRBJ2-1,15,once,TGCGCCAGCTCCCCCGGCGGGAGTTTATTTGGTGAGCAGTTCTTC,CASSPGGSLFGEQFF
TRBD2,TRBV5-1,TRBJ2-3,15,NA,TGCGCCACGGGCACTAGCGGGCTCAGCACAGATACGCAGTATTTT,CATGTSGLSTDTQYF
NA,TRBV2,TRBJ1-1,14,many,TGTGCCAGCACCCAGGACAGCATGAACACTGAAGCTTTCTTT,CASTQDSMNTEAFF
NA,TRBV12-2,TRBJ1-1,14,many,TGTGCAAGTCGCTCCGGGACGAGGAACACTGAAGCTTTCTTT,CASRSGTRNTEAFF
NA,TRBV3-1,TRBJ1-2,14,many,TGTGCCAGCAGCTTAGCAGGACAGTCCTATGGCTACACCTTC,CASSLAGQSYGYTF
NA,TRBV12-3/TRBV12-4,TRBJ2-1,13,many,TGTGCCAGCAGACGACCAGGGGCGGGTGAGCAGTTCTTC,CASRRPGAGEQFF
NA,TRBV12-3/TRBV12-4,TRBJ2-6,15,many,TGTGCCAGCAATGACCGAGCCTCTGGGGCCAACGTCCTGACTTTC,CASNDRASGANVLTF
NA,TRBV28,TRBJ2-7,11,medium-sized,TGTGCCAGCAGCCGGGGCTACGAGCAGTACTTC,CASSRGYEQYF
NA,TRBV25-1,TRBJ2-7,14,many,TGTGCCAGCAGTGAACGGGGCAGATCCTACGAGCAGTACTTC,CASSERGRSYEQYF
NA,TRBV10-3,TRBJ2-2,17,many,TGTGCCATCAGTGAGTTCGGGGGCGCGGGGAACACCGGGGAGCTGTTTTTT,CAISEFGGAGNTGELFF
NA,TRBV28,TRBJ2-3,14,many,TGTGCCAGCAGTGAACCCTCGACAGAGATTACGCAGTATTTT,CASSEPSTEITQYF
NA,TRBV2,TRBJ1-1,13,many,TGTGCCGGGGGACAATTACAGAACACTGAAGCTTTCTTT,CAGGQLQNTEAFF
NA,TRBV30,TRBJ1-2,12,many,TGTGCCTGGACCCCGGGAGCGTATGGCTACACCTTC,CAWTPGAYGYTF
NA,TRBV5-1,TRBJ1-1,13,many,TGCGCCAGCAGCACCACAGAGAACACTGAAGCTTTCTTT,CASSTTENTEAFF
TRBD2,TRBV7-9,TRBJ2-1,15,many,TGTGCCAGCAGCCTCGGGACTAGCAGTAACAATGAGCAGTTCTTC,CASSLGTSSNNEQFF
NA,TRBV5-4,TRBJ1-1,14,many,TGTGCCAGCAGCAGGGTGGAGGGGGGCACTGAAGCTTTCTTT,CASSRVEGGTEAFF
TRBD2,TRBV7-6,TRBJ2-3,17,many,TGTGCCAGCAGCTTAGGTCTAGCGGGACGTAGCACAGATACGCAGTATTTT,CASSLGLAGRSTDTQYF
NA,TRBV29-1,TRBJ1-2,13,many,TGCAGCGTCGCGTTGGCATACTCCTATGGCTACACCTTC,CSVALAYSYGYTF
NA,TRBV7-2,TRBJ2-6,15,many,TGTGCCAGCAGCTTAAGCAGCTCTGGGGCCAACGTCCTGACTTTC,CASSLSSSGANVLTF
NA,TRBV7-9,TRBJ1-3,17,many,TGTGCCAGCAGCGAGGACGGGGGTCTCAACTCTGGAAACACCATATATTTT,CASSEDGGLNSGNTIYF
NA,TRBV19,TRBJ1-5,15,many,TGTGCCAGTAGTGTGACGGCCCTGAGCAATCAGCCCCAGCATTTT,CASSVTALSNQPQHF
NA,TRBV3-1,TRBJ2-5,14,few,TGTGCCAGCAGCCAAGCAGGGGAGGCAGAGACCCAGTACTTC,CASSQAGEAETQYF
NA,TRBV21-1,TRBJ2-7,15,many,TGTGCCAGCAGCGGCGATAGCGGGAGTTACGACGAGCAGTACTTC,CASSGDSGSYDEQYF
NA,TRBV14,TRBJ1-2,16,many,TGTGCCAGCAGCCCGAAGATGGCTAAGGTGAACTATGGCTACACCTTC,CASSPKMAKVNYGYTF
TRBD2,TRBV7-2,TRBJ2-2,14,many,TGTGCCAGCAGCTGGGGGAGGGACACCGGGGAGCTGTTTTTT,CASSWGRDTGELFF
NA,TRBV6-1,TRBJ1-2,18,many,NA,CASSRWAVGQGANYGYAF
NA,TRBV20-1,TRBJ2-7,13,few,TGCAGTGCGCGGCAGCGGGCATTCTACGAGCAGTACTTC,CSARQRAFYEQYF
TRBD2,TRBV7-2,TRBJ2-7,14,many,TGTGCCAGCAGCCCGCTAGCGGCCGCCTACGAGCAGTACTTC,CASSPLAAAYEQYF
NA,TRBV29-1,TRBJ1-2,13,many,TGCGCCTACGGCGGGGGGATGGGCTATGGCTACACCTTC,CAYGGGMGYGYTF
NA,TRBV7-2,TRBJ2-3,10,many,TGTGCCAGCAGCCAAAATACGCAGTATTTT,CASSQNTQYF
TRBD2,TRBV5-4,TRBJ2-1,16,many,TGTGCCAGCAGCTTGGCCGCGGGAGGGTTGGACAATGAGCAGTTCTTC,CASSLAAGGLDNEQFF
NA,TRBV28,TRBJ1-5,16,many,TGTGCCAGCAGTTTGAGGTCCGGGGGCCGCAATCAGCCCCAGCATTTT,CASSLRSGGRNQPQHF
NA,TRBV14,TRBJ1-6,14,many,TGTGCCAGCAGCCAAGTAGGGGATAATTCACCCCTCCACTTT,CASSQVGDNSPLHF
NA,TRBV3-1,TRBJ2-7,12,NA,TGTGCTAGCAAACAGACAGTGCGCGAGCAGTACTTC,CASKQTVREQYF
NA,TRBV7-9,TRBJ2-3,15,many,TGTGCCAGCAGCTTACGCGATCCTAGCACAGATACGCAGTATTTT,CASSLRDPSTDTQYF
TRBD2,TRBV13,TRBJ2-7,16,many,TGTGCCAGCAGCCCGAGGCCGGCTAGCGGGAGTTACGAGCAGTACTTC,CASSPRPASGSYEQYF
TRBD1,TRBV7-2,TRBJ1-1,12,many,TGTGCCAGCAGCTCCCGGACAGGGCTGGTTTACTTT,CASSSRTGLVYF
NA,TRBV19,TRBJ1-1,14,NA,TGTGCCAGTAGAGCGCCGGGCCTGAACACTGAAGCTTTCTTT,CASRAPGLNTEAFF
TRBD1,TRBV27,TRBJ2-5,12,NA,TGTGCCAGCAGGGACAGGGTGGGGACCCAGTACTTC,CASRDRVGTQYF
NA,TRBV28,TRBJ1-4,15,many,TGTGCCAGCAGCCCCTCCGGGCCTCGAAAGGAAAAACTGTTTTTT,CASSPSGPRKEKLFF
NA,TRBV20-1,TRBJ1-6,15,NA,TGCAGTGCTAGAGAATCTGGGGGCTATAATTCACCCCTCCACTTT,CSARESGGYNSPLHF
NA,TRBV30,TRBJ2-7,14,many,TGTGCCTGGAGTGTGCGGAGCGGAACCTACGAGCAGTACTTC,CAWSVRSGTYEQYF